The source of this T cell receptor (beta chain) is a study of T cells in Graves' hyperthyroidism and ophthalmopathy. In germline, CDR1 is KGHSH, CDR2 LQKENI. V was clipped by 6 bases and J by 0 bases, with 20 bases between them. This CDR3 region has 18 residues. Amplification of TCR beta CDR3 regions used RNA as the template. The TCR CDR3 was amplified in a first-round RT-PCR using the HTBI primer set. TCRdb reprocessed the multiplex PCR reads via MiXCR and lists one record per CDR3 protein. The table records some 550,000 distinct CDR3 sequences, roughly 16% of them present only once. There are a few counts of this clonotype. Not enrolled were patients with uncontrolled infection, other autoimmune disease, pregnancy or lactation.

The receptor's source is a middle-aged woman with Graves' ophthalmopathy. V and J are TRBV18 and TRBJ1-4; D remains unclear. Sequenced: blood. The DNA for the CDR3 is TGTGCCAGCTCGCCTCTCCCCGCGCAGGACGCAACTAATGAAAAACTGTTTTTT. Amino acid sequence: CASSPLPAQDATNEKLFF.